Described below is a single T cell receptor beta chain sequence and its context. This clonotype was seen many times. The specificity of this receptor is unknown. The input lacks base qualities; no much larger clone sits a single base away. The data were obtained in a study of early T cells in non-severe SARS-CoV-2 infection (dated by TCRdb to the early 2020s). Looking at the study overall: Because TCR sequencing relied on bulk RNA taken from unsorted whole blood, pairing of alpha and beta chains was not possible.

Libraries were built with 5' RACE. This sample was sequenced with a NextSeq 500. In the TCR library protocol, unique molecular identifiers were attached to individual cDNA molecules to correct for PCR bias and sequencing error. Both TCR alpha and beta chains were sequenced, and tight co-correlation was observed between alpha and beta sequence abundances in each sample. The authors processed their data as follows. Decombinator V4 was used to perform V gene, J gene and CDR3 annotation of TCR sequences. TCRs were defined as expanded if a significant change between any two time points was detected under a Poisson model with p below 0.0001. Abundances of TCRs were expressed as counts per million after normalisation to the total number of TCRs sequenced in each sample. TRAV1-2 paired with TRAJ12, TRAJ20 or TRAJ33 defined MAIT TCRs, while TRAV10 paired with TRAJ18 defined iNKT TCRs. VDJdb, accessed 1 November 2021, was searched for CMV, EBV and SARS-CoV-2 annotated TCRs, with TCRs annotated for multiple antigens excluded. The public reads were quality trimmed at Q25 with fastp and then assembled into clones with MiXCR by TCRdb, keeping productive beta chains. Each CDR3 protein appears once, grouped with its most common genes and DNA. V and J calls and clone size were set by TCRdb, not the authors. Across this sample there are 86,000 or so distinct CDR3 sequences, with approximately 6% seen only once. The ten largest clones take up about 8% of the sample.

Deletion took 6 bases off V and 1 base off J, with a span of 13 bases between the germline ends. From its cysteine to its phenylalanine, the CDR3 spans 14 amino acids. Only CDR3 DNA remains: 42 bases, in frame from the first base. The germline V gene specifies SGHAT as CDR1 and FQNNGV as CDR2. Here is what the overall study found, with its caveats: VDJdb matching was skewed toward anti-spike CD8 responses and likely underestimated virus-specific expansions, missing private and CD4 specificities.

This was a case-control study nested in a cohort of healthcare workers in London, UK, who had nasopharyngeal swab PCR tests and blood samples taken every week. Healthcare workers were recruited during the week of the UK lockdown, between 23 and 31 March 2020, and followed weekly for up to 16 weeks. The chain joins TRBV11-2 to TRBJ2-7; the best D guess is TRBD1, with 5 bases matching. The material sequenced was whole blood. This TCR came from an adult who was a healthcare worker with PCR-confirmed SARS-CoV-2 infection or an uninfected control (not recorded which). The CDR3 loop reads CASRVGHSSYEQYF. The nucleotide sequence is TGTGCCAGCAGAGTAGGACACTCATCCTACGAGCAGTACTTC. The CDR3 plus the reference TRBV11-2 and TRBJ2-7 genes for the other parts give the full variable domain: EAGVAQSPRYKIIEKRQSVAFWCNPISGHATLYWYQQILGQGPKLLIQFQNNGVVDDSQLPKDRFSAERLKGVDSTLKIQPAKLEDSAVYLCASRVGHSSYEQYFGPGTRLTVT.